Listed below are T cell receptor beta chains from one sample, sequenced in a study of blood T cell repertoires in COVID-19. Measured with immunoSEQ multiplex PCR; TCRdb has only the in-frame clones, and not every one. The sample comprises about 130,000 clones, around 85% of which are singletons, and about 4.3% rests with the top ten. Sequencing was carried out using peripheral blood. These receptors were obtained from a human donor in a cohort sampled during active COVID-19. Both conserved end residues are part of each CDR3. A D gene is named only where the DNA matches it firmly. Some rows have no size entry. The others give once, few or many, or a class for an expanded clone.

TRBV6-6	.	.	TRBJ1-3	TGTGCCAGCAGTCAAACAGGGTCTGGAAACACCATATATTTT	CASSQTGSGNTIYF
TRBV25-1	.	TRBD1	TRBJ1-1	TGTGCCAGCAGTAGCCGGACAGGGGTCTCCGAAGCTTTCTTT	CASSSRTGVSEAFF
TRBV7-9	.	.	TRBJ1-1	TGTGCCAGCACTGTTAGTATGAACACTGAAGCTTTCTTT	CASTVSMNTEAFF
TRBV7-2	.	TRBD1	TRBJ1-3	TGTGCCAGCAGCTTAGGGACAGGGTTAAGGGACACCATATATTTT	CASSLGTGLRDTIYF
TRBV18	.	.	TRBJ2-7	TGTGCCAGCTCACCCGGTACAGGTAGTTACGAGCAGTACTTC	CASSPGTGSYEQYF
TRBV4-3	.	.	TRBJ1-5	TGCGCCAGCAGCCAAGATCCTGGGACACCTAATCAGCCCCAGCATTTT	CASSQDPGTPNQPQHF
TRBV4-1	.	TRBD1	TRBJ1-4	TGCGCCAGCAGCACGGGGACAGGGGGAGGTGAAAAACTGTTTTTT	CASSTGTGGGEKLFF
TRBV12-5	.	TRBD1	TRBJ2-3	TGTGCTAGTGTTGGGCTACAGGGGGCAGATACGCAGTATTTT	CASVGLQGADTQYF
TRBV29-1	.	TRBD1	TRBJ1-1	TGCAGCGGAAAGAGACACGGACAGGCTCCCCGTAGGAACACTGAAGCTTTCTTT	CSGKRHGQAPRRNTEAFF
TRBV15	once	.	TRBJ2-3	TGTGCCACCAGCAGAGATCTTATGGGGGCCACAGATACGCAGTATTTT	CATSRDLMGATDTQYF
TRBV5-1	.	.	TRBJ1-6	TGCGCCAGCAGCTTGCAAGGCGGGCCAGAAAATTCACCCCTCCACTTT	CASSLQGGPENSPLHF
TRBV11-3	once	.	TRBJ2-6	TGTGCCAGCAGCGAGGTGGCTCTCTCGGGGGCCAACGTCCTGACTTTC	CASSEVALSGANVLTF
TRBV7-9	.	.	TRBJ1-2	TGTGCCAGCAGCCCGGAGAGGAACTATGGCTACACCTTC	CASSPERNYGYTF
TRBV10-2	.	TRBD1	TRBJ2-7	TGCGCCAGCAGTGAGACGCGCCAGGGGGCAGTGCAGTACTTC	CASSETRQGAVQYF
TRBV5-1	.	TRBD2	TRBJ2-1	TGCGCCAGCAGCTTGGGTGATCGACTAGCGGGACACAATGAGCAGTTCTTC	CASSLGDRLAGHNEQFF
TRBV7-8	.	.	TRBJ2-1	TGTGCCAGCAGCTTAGGAATAACAGGGAGTAATGAGCAGTTCTTC	CASSLGITGSNEQFF
TRBV27	few	TRBD1	TRBJ1-2	TGTGCCAGCAGTCCCGACAGGGGTGGCTACACCTTC	CASSPDRGGYTF
TRBV24-1	.	TRBD1	TRBJ1-2	TGTGCCACCAGAGGAGGACAGGGAAATAACTATGGCTACACCTTC	CATRGGQGNNYGYTF
TRBV7-6	few	TRBD1	TRBJ2-2	TGTGCCAGCAGCCGACGCCGGGACAGCACCGGGGAGCTGTTTTTT	CASSRRRDSTGELFF
TRBV6-5	.	.	TRBJ2-7	TGTGCCAGCGGCTCCAGAACCTCCTACGAGCAGTACTTC	CASGSRTSYEQYF
TRBV24-1	.	.	TRBJ1-2	TGTGCCACCAGTTCCGGGGGTAACTATGGCTACACCTTC	CATSSGGNYGYTF
TRBV12-3/TRBV12-4	.	.	TRBJ2-4	TGTGCCAGCAGCGTGGAGGCCAAAAACATTCAGTACTTC	CASSVEAKNIQYF
TRBV12-3/TRBV12-4	.	.	TRBJ1-1	TGTGCCAGCAGCCTCCGGGGAGTCACTGAAGCTTTCTTT	CASSLRGVTEAFF
TRBV19	.	.	TRBJ1-1	TGTGCCAGTACCTCACAGGGCTACACTGAAGCTTTCTTT	CASTSQGYTEAFF
TRBV19	.	TRBD2	TRBJ2-5	TGTGCCAGTAGTATTGCGGGAGGATGGGAGACCCAGTACTTC	CASSIAGGWETQYF